Below, 18 T cell receptor beta chains from the same sample are listed, as sequenced in a study of blood T cell repertoires in COVID-19. Clones were read by immunoSEQ multiplex PCR, and TCRdb kept only the in-frame ones, dropping some. Of 250,000 or so clones in the sample, about 86% were seen once. Sample: PBMCs or T cells enriched from blood (not recorded which). All receptors come from a man aged 45 to 65 who had recovered from COVID-19.

The DNA for the CDR3 is TGCGCCAGCAGAAAGACACAGGGGTCTAGCAATCAGCCCCAGCATTTT. Protein product: CASRKTQGSSNQPQHF. The rearrangement links TRBV4-1 to TRBJ1-5; 7 positions match TRBD1. The CDR3 covers 16 residues. Germline V gene data show CDR1 as MGHRA and CDR2 as YSYEKL. V was clipped by 6 bases and J by 0 bases; unmatched bases: 8.

In its sample, this clone was seen many times. The chain couples TRBV7-8 to TRBJ1-1; no clear D. The CDR3 is made up of 14 amino acids. The germline CDR1 and CDR2 sequences are SGHVS and FQNEAQ. The ends were cut back, 5 bases at V and 4 bases at J, with 14 bases in the middle. CDR3 sequence: CASSPGTYTTEAFF. CDR3 coding DNA: TGTGCCAGCAGCCCGGGAACGTACACCACTGAAGCTTTCTTT.

The chain links TRBV5-1 to TRBJ1-2; 8 bases are shared with TRBD1. Germline trimming cut 6 bases from V and 7 bases from J; bases unmatched to any gene: 5. The V gene's germline CDR1 is SGHRS and CDR2 YFSETQ. The CDR3 runs to 12 residues. This CDR3 reads CASNSGGGGYTF. In DNA, the CDR3 is TGCGCCAGCAATTCAGGGGGCGGTGGCTACACCTTC.

The gene calls are TRBV27 and TRBJ1-6, with D tentatively TRBD1 (6 bases). The CDR3 totals 17 residues. CDR1 is MNHEY and CDR2 is SMNVEV in the germline V gene (reference sequence). V was shortened by 7 bases and J by 6 bases, with 22 bases between the two germline ends. CDR3 nucleotides: TGTGCCAGCACCCCGAAAAGGCACCAGGGGTCTAATTCACCCCTCCACTTT. This gives the protein CASTPKRHQGSNSPLHF.

The chain carries TRBV10-3 and TRBJ1-3; tentatively, D is TRBD1 (6 bases). In germline, CDR1 is ENHRY, CDR2 SYGVKD. The ends were cut back, 0 bases at V and 3 bases at J, with 12 bases in the middle. The CDR3 has 16 amino acids. The CDR3 nucleotides read TGTGCCATCAGTGAGTCACACAGGGTGGATGGAAACACCATATATTTT. It encodes CAISESHRVDGNTIYF.

The gene calls are TRBV3-1 (or the pseudogene TRBV3-2) and TRBJ2-3; TRBD2 is a possible D gene (7 bases). The length of the CDR3 is 18 residues. Per the germline V gene, CDR1 is LGHDT and CDR2 is YNNKEL (reference sequence). V lost 1 base and J 7 bases, leaving 24 bases between the germline ends. The CDR3 nucleotides read TGTGCCAGCAGCCAAGGGGAGCAGGCGGGGGCCCTTCTGTATACGCAGTATTTT. Translated, it gives CASSQGEQAGALLYTQYF.

The CDR3: CASTSTGGAFGNTIYF. Here the CDR3 DNA reads TGTGCCAGTACATCCACAGGGGGCGCCTTTGGAAACACCATATATTTT. This chain uses TRBV19 with TRBJ1-3; 9 nucleotides match TRBD1. The CDR3 runs 16 residues. J gave up 3 bases and V 7 bases, and 10 bases lay outside the gene matches. Per germline, CDR1 LNHDA and CDR2 SQIVND (reference sequence).

The sample holds a few counts of this clone. The same CDR3 also results from other DNA sequences found in this sample. The chain couples TRBV18 to TRBJ1-5; TRBD1 might be the D (5 bases). The CDR3 runs 13 residues. Trimming pared 2 bases from V and 10 bases from J, leaving 12 bases between. Germline CDR1 KGHSH, CDR2 LQKENI. CDR3 sequence (DNA): TGTGCCAGCTCACCATCTGACAGTCGCCCCCAGCATTTT. It translates to CASSPSDSRPQHF.

The V and J genes are TRBV11-3 and TRBJ1-3; no firm D call. This CDR3 contains 15 residues. V was trimmed by 2 bases and J by 1 base, leaving 9 bases between them. Germline lookup yields CDR1 SGHNT and CDR2 YENEEA. CDR3 in DNA: TGTGCCAGCAGCTTACGTGGGCTTTCTGGAAACACCATATATTTT. As protein: CASSLRGLSGNTIYF.

The chain uses TRBV29-1 and TRBJ2-7; no definite D call. V lost 3 bases and J 3 bases, leaving 9 bases between the germline ends. Looked up from germline, CDR1 is SQVTM and CDR2 is ANQGSEA. The length of the CDR3 is 12 residues. The chain's CDR3 is CSVDVGVYEQYF. CDR3 DNA: TGCAGCGTTGACGTCGGAGTCTACGAGCAGTACTTC.

The CDR3 coding sequence is TGCGCCAGCAGCTTGGGGCGGATCAACACTGAAGCTTTCTTT. Residues: CASSLGRINTEAFF. The chain joins TRBV5-1 to TRBJ1-1, with D uncertain. Germline V CDR1 and CDR2: SGHRS, YFSETQ. The CDR3 has 14 amino acids. V lost 0 bases and J lost 2, with 8 bases in between.

The table lists this clone with a few counts. The chain recombines TRBV5-1 with TRBJ1-5; D ambiguous. Germline-derived CDR1 and CDR2 are SGHRS and YFSETQ. This CDR3 comprises 13 residues. Between the trimmed V and J ends, which lost 4 bases and 4 bases, there was a span of 9 bases. CDR3 loop: CASSTDQNQPQHF. CDR3 DNA sequence: TGCGCCAGCAGCACAGACCAAAATCAGCCCCAGCATTTT.

The count of this clone is one. The genes are TRBV9 and TRBJ2-7, with TRBD2 identical over 8 bases. CDR1 is SGDLS and CDR2 is YYNGEE in the germline V gene. The V and J ends lost 3 bases and 6 bases, in that order; junction bases with no gene match: 11. The CDR3 contains 15 residues. CDR3 sequence: CASSGSREGGAEQYF. The CDR3 nucleotides are TGTGCCAGCAGCGGTAGCCGGGAGGGCGGGGCCGAGCAGTACTTC.

As for this clone: A read error may explain this, as a much larger clone is one base away. This chain uses TRBV6-5 with TRBJ1-1; D is unclear. CDR1 is MNHEY, CDR2 SVGAGI, per germline. The CDR3 covers 13 residues. The V and J ends lost 6 bases and 1 base respectively, with 9 bases between them. CDR3 nucleotide sequence: TGTGCCAGCAGCCTCGACAAGAACACTGAAGCTTTCTTT. Protein product: CASSLDKNTEAFF.

The chain uses TRBV19 and TRBJ1-1, with 9 bases aligning to TRBD1. After removal of 5 bases from V and 9 bases from J, the junction contained 4 bases not matched to a gene. In germline, CDR1 is LNHDA, CDR2 SQIVND (reference sequence). This CDR3 region has 12 residues. The CDR3: CASSVQGAQAFF. The CDR3 DNA is TGTGCCAGTAGTGTACAGGGGGCGCAAGCTTTCTTT.

The chain uses TRBV29-1 and TRBJ2-5; TRBD2 might be the D (5 bases). V shed 8 bases and J shed 4 bases, with 8 bases lying between them. The CDR3 has 10 residues. Germline loops: CDR1 SQVTM, CDR2 ANQGSEA. The CDR3 protein is CSLGRETQYF. For the CDR3, the DNA is TGCAGCCTTGGGAGAGAGACCCAGTACTTC.

This clone was seen a handful of times. The chain recombines TRBV12-5 with TRBJ2-3; 8 nucleotides line up with TRBD1. Germline V gene data show CDR1 as LGHNT and CDR2 as FRNRAP. This CDR3 has 16 amino acids. The trim removed 3 bases at V and 1 base at J, leaving 6 bases unmatched. CDR3 nucleotides: TGTGCTAGTGGTTTCCCGGACAGGGAAGGCACAGATACGCAGTATTTT. It codes for CASGFPDREGTDTQYF.

V gene TRBV7-8 combines with J gene TRBJ2-1; 13 positions match TRBD2. CDR1 SGHVS and CDR2 FQNEAQ come from the germline V gene. The V segment lost 5 bases and the J segment 8 bases; nucleotides outside the gene matches: 6. The CDR3 spans 15 residues. The CDR3 region has the DNA TGTGCCAGCAGCATACTAGCGGGAGGGCCGGATGAGCAGTTCTTC. It specifies CASSILAGGPDEQFF.